The TCR beta chain under discussion was sequenced for a study of CD8 T cells in ankylosing spondylitis. The CDR3 runs to 15 residues. The V gene's germline CDR1 is SGHTA and CDR2 FQGTGA. The ends lost 4 bases at V and 3 bases at J; junction bases unmatched: 3. TCRdb used MiXCR to reprocess the 5' RACE reads, holding one entry per CDR3 protein. The sample includes about 240,000 distinct CDR3 sequences, 7.5% to 9.5% of them seen just once. This clonotype has at least ten counts. The chain uses TRBV7-3 and TRBJ2-1, with 10 bases matching TRBD1. The sequence derives from a female donor with ankylosing spondylitis or in good health (not recorded which). Sequenced sample: blood, either unsorted or a sorted T cell fraction (not recorded which). The CDR3 DNA follows: TGTGCCAGCAGCTCGGACAGGGGGAACTACAATGAGCAGTTCTTC. The encoded protein is CASSSDRGNYNEQFF. Variable domain in full (rest from reference TRBV7-3 and TRBJ2-1): GAGVSQTPSNKVTEKGKYVELRCDPISGHTALYWYRQSLGQGPEFLIYFQGTGAADDSGLPNDRFFAVRPEGSVSTLKIQRTERGDSAVYLCASSSDRGNYNEQFFGPGTRLTVL.